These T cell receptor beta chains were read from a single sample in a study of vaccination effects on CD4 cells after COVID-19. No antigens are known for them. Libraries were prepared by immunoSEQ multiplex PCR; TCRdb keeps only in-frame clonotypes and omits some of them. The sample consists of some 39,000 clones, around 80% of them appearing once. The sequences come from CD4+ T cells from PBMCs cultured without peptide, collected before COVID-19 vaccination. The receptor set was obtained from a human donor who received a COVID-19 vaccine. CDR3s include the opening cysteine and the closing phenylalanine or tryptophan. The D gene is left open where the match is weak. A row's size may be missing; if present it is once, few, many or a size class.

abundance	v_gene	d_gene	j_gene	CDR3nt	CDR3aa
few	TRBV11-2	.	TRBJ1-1	TGTGCCAGCAGCTTAGAGGAGGCCACTGAAGCTTTCTTT	CASSLEEATEAFF
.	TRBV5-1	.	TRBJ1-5	TGCGCCAGCCTACTGGGGGGACAGCCCCAGCATTTT	CASLLGGQPQHF
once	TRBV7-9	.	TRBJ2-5	TGTGCCAGCAGCAAAGAGCTGGGCACAAAACAAGAGACCCAGTACTTC	CASSKELGTKQETQYF
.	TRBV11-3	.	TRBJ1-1	TGTGCCAGCAGCTTTCTCAACAGCTATAACACTGAAGCTTTCTTT	CASSFLNSYNTEAFF
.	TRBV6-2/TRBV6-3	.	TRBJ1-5	TGTGCCAGCAGTTACCGACAGCCATATAGCAATCAGCCCCAGCATTTT	CASSYRQPYSNQPQHF
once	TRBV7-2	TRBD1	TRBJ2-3	TGTGCCAGCAGCTCCAGAGGACAGGGGGCGAGGGCAGATACGCAGTATTTT	CASSSRGQGARADTQYF
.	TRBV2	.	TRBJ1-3	TGTGCCAGCCTACCGGGGGGCGCCTATCGAAACACCATATATTTT	CASLPGGAYRNTIYF
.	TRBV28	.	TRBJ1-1	TGTGCCAGCAGTTTACTGGGGGGAGAAGCTTTCTTT	CASSLLGGEAFF
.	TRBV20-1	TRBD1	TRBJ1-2	TGCAGTGCTAGTCTTCAGGGGGCGACCGGTGGCTACACCTTC	CSASLQGATGGYTF
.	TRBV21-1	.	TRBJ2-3	TGTGCCAGCAGCAAAGGGGGACTAGCGGGGGGTAAACCTAGCACAGATACGCAGTATTTT	CASSKGGLAGGKPSTDTQYF
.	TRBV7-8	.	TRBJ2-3	TGTGCCAGCAGCTCCGGGGTTACGCAGTATTTT	CASSSGVTQYF
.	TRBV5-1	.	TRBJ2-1	TGCGCCAGCAGTTATACCGGGACTCGGTATGAGCAGTTCTTC	CASSYTGTRYEQFF
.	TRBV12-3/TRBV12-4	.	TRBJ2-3	TGTGCCAGCAGTAGCGGACCCGGCCGGCCGCAGTATTTT	CASSSGPGRPQYF
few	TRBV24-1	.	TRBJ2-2	TGTGCCACCAGTGGGGAGAAGACGAAAGGGGTGAGCACCGGGGAGCTGTTTTTT	CATSGEKTKGVSTGELFF
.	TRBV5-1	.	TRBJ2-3	TGCGCCAGCAGCTTGAGTAGGCCAGATACGCAGTATTTT	CASSLSRPDTQYF
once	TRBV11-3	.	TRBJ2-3	TGTGCCAGCAGCTTATCAGCAGATACGCAGTATTTT	CASSLSADTQYF
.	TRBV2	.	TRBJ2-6	TGTGCCAGCAGTGAAGTTCTCTCTGGGGCCAACGTCCTGACTTTC	CASSEVLSGANVLTF
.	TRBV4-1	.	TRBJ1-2	TGCGCCAGCAGCCAGAGATCTGCCCAGGAGTTCTATGGCTACACCTTC	CASSQRSAQEFYGYTF
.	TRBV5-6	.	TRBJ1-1	TGTGCGGGGGGTCTTATGAACACTGAAGCTTTCTTT	CAGGLMNTEAFF
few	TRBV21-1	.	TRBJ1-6	TGTGCCAGCAGCAAAGGGTGGGGCGGTAATTCACCCCTCCACTTT	CASSKGWGGNSPLHF
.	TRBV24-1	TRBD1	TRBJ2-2	TGTGCCACCAGTGATCAACCGGGACAGAGGAACACCGGGGAGCTGTTTTTT	CATSDQPGQRNTGELFF
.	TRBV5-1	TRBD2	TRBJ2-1	TGCGCCAGCAGCTTCCCGTCCCGAACCTCCACAACTAGCGGGGGGTTCAATGAGCAGTTCTTC	CASSFPSRTSTTSGGFNEQFF
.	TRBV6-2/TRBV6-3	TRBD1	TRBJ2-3	TGTGCCAGCAGCCTCGGGACAGGGAGCACAGATACGCAGTATTTT	CASSLGTGSTDTQYF
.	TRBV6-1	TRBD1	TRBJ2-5	TGTGCCAGCAGTGCCCGAGGGTCCCCGGGACAGGGTGTTTCGGGAGAGACCCAGTACTTC	CASSARGSPGQGVSGETQYF
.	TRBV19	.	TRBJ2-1	TGTGCCAGTAGTATGGCTGAAGTCAATGAGCAGTTCTTC	CASSMAEVNEQFF
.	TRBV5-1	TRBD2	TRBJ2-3	TGCGCCAGCAGCTTGAGACTAGCGGGGGGATCAGATACGCAGTATTTT	CASSLRLAGGSDTQYF
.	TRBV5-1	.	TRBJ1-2	TGCGCCAGCAGCCCACTAAGGGACATCTATGGCTACACCTTC	CASSPLRDIYGYTF
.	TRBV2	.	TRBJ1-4	TGTGCCAGCCGCAGGCTGAGGAATGAAAAACTGTTTTTT	CASRRLRNEKLFF
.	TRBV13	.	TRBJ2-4	TGTGCCAGCAGCTTAGGGCTAGCCAAAAACATTCAGTACTTC	CASSLGLAKNIQYF
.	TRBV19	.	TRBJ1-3	TGTGCCAGTAGCCTCCCAGGGACCTCTGGAAACACCATATATTTT	CASSLPGTSGNTIYF
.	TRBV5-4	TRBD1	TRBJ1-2	TGTGCCAGCAGCGTGACAGGGGTGAGGAGCTATGGCTACACCTTC	CASSVTGVRSYGYTF
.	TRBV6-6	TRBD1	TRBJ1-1	TGTGCCAGCAGTCCAGGGGGCACTGAAGCTTTCTTT	CASSPGGTEAFF
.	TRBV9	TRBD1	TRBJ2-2	TGTGCCAGCAGCCCCCACGGGACAGGGGACCGGGAGCTGTTTTTT	CASSPHGTGDRELFF
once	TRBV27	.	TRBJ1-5	TGTGCCAGTCAAGGTCGGAATCAGCCCCAGCATTTT	CASQGRNQPQHF
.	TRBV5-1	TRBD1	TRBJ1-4	TGCGCCAGCAGCTCCGGACAGGGGTTAGTGGCTAATGAAAAACTGTTTTTT	CASSSGQGLVANEKLFF
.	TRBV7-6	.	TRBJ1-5	TGTGCCAGCAGCAAAACCGGGACAAGCAATCAGCCCCAGCATTTT	CASSKTGTSNQPQHF
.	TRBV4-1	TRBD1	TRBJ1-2	TGCGCCAGCAGCCAAGGGACAGGGGGGGACTATGGCTACACCTTC	CASSQGTGGDYGYTF
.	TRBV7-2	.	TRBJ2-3	TGTGCCAGCGGCGTATCACGCACAGATACGCAGTATTTT	CASGVSRTDTQYF
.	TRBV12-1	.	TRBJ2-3	TGTGCCATAACGGGGTCTAGCACAGATACGCAGTATTTT	CAITGSSTDTQYF
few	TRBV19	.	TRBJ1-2	TGTGCCAGTATGGGCGGGAGTCGTGGCTACACCTTC	CASMGGSRGYTF
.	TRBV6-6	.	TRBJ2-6	TGTGCCAGCAGTCGGACTTCCGGGGCCAACGTCCTGACTTTC	CASSRTSGANVLTF
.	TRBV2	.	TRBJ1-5	TGTGCCAGCATTCGGGGATTCAATCAGCCCCAGCATTTT	CASIRGFNQPQHF
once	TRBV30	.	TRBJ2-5	TGTGCCTGGAGTCTGGGGTTAGAGACCCAGTACTTC	CAWSLGLETQYF
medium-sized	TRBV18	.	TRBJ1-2	TGTGCCAGCTCACCACGCTCTCCAGAAATCTATGGCTACACCTTC	CASSPRSPEIYGYTF
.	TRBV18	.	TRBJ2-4	TGTGCCAGCTCACCACCCGGGGATCGATACATTCAGTACTTC	CASSPPGDRYIQYF
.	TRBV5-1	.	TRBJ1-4	TGCGCCAGCAGAGCGGACGACGGGTGGGAAAAACTGTTTTTT	CASRADDGWEKLFF
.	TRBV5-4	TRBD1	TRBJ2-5	TGTGCCAGCAGTAAAACAGGGGGCGAGGTAACCCAGTACTTC	CASSKTGGEVTQYF